This T cell receptor beta chain is drawn from a study of T cells in localized non-small cell lung cancer. Study-wide results and limits: The tumor had only one region sequenced, so heterogeneity remains possible. Adjacent lung was found to contain a median about 50 of the top 100 tumor clones. Uninvolved adjacent lung showed the highest T cell clonality, exceeding tumor.

Concerning this clone itself: What it binds is unknown.

From germline, CDR1 is GTSNPN and CDR2 SVGIG (reference sequence). V was trimmed by 3 bases and J by 1 base, leaving 9 bases between them. This CDR3 is built from 13 residues. Sequencing used immunoSEQ multiplex PCR; TCRdb keeps in-frame clones, though not all of them. The repertoire has about 9,000 clones, under 95% of them found once; the top ten carry 6% to 7.5%. The TCR sequence derives from a woman aged 35-70 years with stage I squamous cell lung carcinoma. Here the sequenced sample was peripheral blood, taken before any cancer treatment. The rearrangement links TRBV30 to TRBJ1-1; tentatively, D is TRBD1 (6 bases). CDR3 region: CAWRRGGNTEAFF. In DNA, the CDR3 is TGTGCCTGGAGGAGGGGGGGGAACACTGAAGCTTTCTTT.